The entry below describes one T cell receptor (beta chain). Its antigen is unknown. Base quality data are lacking; no much larger clone is found one base away. The immunoSEQ kit was used, according to the manufacturer's recommendations, to generate TCR beta libraries from genomic DNA. To prepare the libraries, a first multiplex PCR with proprietary primers was run, followed by a second PCR that added unique barcodes, and a bead cleanup was done after each round. A kit-provided positive control reaction and a negative control reaction were included in every sample batch. The final libraries were assessed on an Agilent 4200 TapeStation D1000 ScreenTape, pooled by volume, and quantified by qPCR. Sequencing was performed on an Illumina NextSeq500 using a MidOutput 150-cycle cartridge, with 156 Read1 cycles, 15 Index1 cycles, and the kit custom primers. The pooled library was loaded at 0.9 to 1 pM with an approximately 21% PhiX control spike-in. On the study's bioinformatics: The vendor-processed data were analyzed in R, and a clonotype was defined as all T cells that share the same CDR3 nucleotide sequence. In the clone abundance analyses, frequencies in each sample were normalized to that sample's 10,000 most abundant clones. Public T cell clones, averaging fewer than five per sample, were removed before analysis. An abundance difference of at least 32-fold between compartments was the criterion for calling clonotypes tumor-enriched or baseline blood-enriched. Clonotypes expanded or contracted between blood time points were identified with a beta-binomial differential abundance model. The Baroni-Urbani and Buser coefficient was used to measure tumor-blood repertoire similarity, and groups were compared with two-tailed Wilcoxon tests in R. This is the immuneACCESS table as TCRdb keeps it, with only in-frame sequences that have V and J called. A part of the clones is gone; compared with another copy, unresolved V genes explain less than half, and the rest is unexplained. D and trimming were read from the DNA, whereas the V and J calls and clone size are those reported in that table. The sample records 70,000 to 95,000 clones, over 75% of which are singletons. The ten largest clonotypes hold more than 5.5% of the sample.

The time point label of this sample denotes: baseline pretreatment blood. The sample's treatment or condition, from its label and the paper: 15 Gy SBRT to primary tumor, nephrectomy 4 weeks later. To track tumor-enriched clonotypes, serial peripheral blood was sampled from radiation-treated patients at baseline and at 2 weeks and 4 weeks after SBRT. All patients had renal cell carcinoma with clear cell pathology. Genomic DNA for TCR sequencing was prepared using the QIAamp DNA Blood Mini Kit (Qiagen). Samples were included in the analyses only if all quality control checks were passed. This specimen comes from a study of radiation and T cells in renal cell carcinoma (dated by TCRdb to the early 2020s). About the investigation overall: Samples were obtained from a clinical trial, in which 15 Gy stereotactic body radiation therapy was delivered to primary renal cell carcinomas and nephrectomy was performed 4 weeks later. A total of some 55 samples underwent TCR beta sequencing, made up of about 25 tumors and about 27 peripheral blood samples. In the 53 samples combined, some 4 million unique CDR3 nucleotide sequences were found, encoding roughly 2,500,000 unique CDR3 amino acid sequences.

The paper as a whole reports these results and caveats: Tracking of blood repertoire dynamics stopped at about 4 weeks after treatment, with no follow-up past that point. In blood, the top tumor clonotypes increased from baseline to 2 weeks after radiation and then shrank by 4 weeks, which suggests a temporary expansion of tumor-resident clones. With a single-armed trial design, the study had no way to address how radiation dose or scheduling affects the TCR repertoire. Because pretreatment tumor biopsies were not available, the study could not determine whether clonotypes were already present within the tumor at baseline.

The material was blood, obtained from a patient whose treatment included radiotherapy and nephrectomy. This clonotype originated in a man between 60 and 75 years old with renal cell carcinoma.

The DNA sequence is as follows: TGTGCCAGCAGTTACGGAGGTGGTGCTGGGGCCAACGTCCTGACTTTC. Its translation reads: CASSYGGGAGANVLTF. The rearrangement combines TRBV6-5 with TRBJ2-6, and the D gene may be TRBD2, 5 bases matching. V loses 2 bases of germline sequence and J loses 2 bases, and the interval between the two ends is 10 bases. CDR1 and CDR2, per the germline V gene, are MNHEY and SVGAGI. The CDR3, from cysteine to phenylalanine, totals 16 residues. Only CDR3 DNA is held: 48 bases, read in frame from base 1.